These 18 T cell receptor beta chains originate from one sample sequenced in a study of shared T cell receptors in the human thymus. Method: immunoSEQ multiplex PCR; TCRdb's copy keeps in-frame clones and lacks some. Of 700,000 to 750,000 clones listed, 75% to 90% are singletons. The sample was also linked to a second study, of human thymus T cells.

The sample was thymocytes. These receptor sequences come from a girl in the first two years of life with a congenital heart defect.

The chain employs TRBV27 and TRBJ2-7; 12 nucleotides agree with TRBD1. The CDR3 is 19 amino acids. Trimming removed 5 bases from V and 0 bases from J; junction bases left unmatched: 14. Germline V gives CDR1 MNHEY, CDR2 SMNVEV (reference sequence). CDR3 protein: CASSGRDRGLVWSSYEQYF. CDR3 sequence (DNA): TGTGCCAGCAGTGGCCGGGACAGGGGGCTCGTCTGGAGCTCCTACGAGCAGTACTTC.

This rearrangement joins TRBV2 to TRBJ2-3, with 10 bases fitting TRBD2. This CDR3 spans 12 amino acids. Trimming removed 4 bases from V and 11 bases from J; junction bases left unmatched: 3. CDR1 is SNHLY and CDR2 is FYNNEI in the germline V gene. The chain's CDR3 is CASSGGLARQYF. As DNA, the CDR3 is TGTGCCAGCAGTGGGGGACTAGCGCGGCAGTATTTT.

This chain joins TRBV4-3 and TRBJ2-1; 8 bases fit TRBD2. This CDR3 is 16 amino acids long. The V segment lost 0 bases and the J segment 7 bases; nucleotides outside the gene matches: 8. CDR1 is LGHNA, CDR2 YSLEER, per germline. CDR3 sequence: CASSQEWAGGANEQFF. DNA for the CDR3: TGCGCCAGCAGCCAAGAGTGGGCCGGGGGGGCTAATGAGCAGTTCTTC.

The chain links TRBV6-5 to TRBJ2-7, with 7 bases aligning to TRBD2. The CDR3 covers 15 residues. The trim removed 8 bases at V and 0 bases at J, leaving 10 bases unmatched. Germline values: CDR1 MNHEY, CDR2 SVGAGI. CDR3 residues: CASAGRDGDSYEQYF. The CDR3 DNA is TGTGCCAGCGCAGGGAGGGACGGGGACTCCTACGAGCAGTACTTC.

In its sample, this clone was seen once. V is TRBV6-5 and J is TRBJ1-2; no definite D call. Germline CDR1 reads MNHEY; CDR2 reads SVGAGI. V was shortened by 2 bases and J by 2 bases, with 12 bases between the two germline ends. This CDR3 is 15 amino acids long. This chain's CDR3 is CASSYRGIGNYGYTF. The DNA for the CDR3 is TGTGCCAGCAGTTACCGCGGCATAGGAAACTATGGCTACACCTTC.

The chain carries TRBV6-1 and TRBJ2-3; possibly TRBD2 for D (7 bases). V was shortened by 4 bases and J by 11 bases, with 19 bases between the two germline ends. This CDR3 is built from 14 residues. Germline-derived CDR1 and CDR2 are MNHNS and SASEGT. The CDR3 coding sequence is TGTGCCAGCAGTGGATTTACCCGGGGGGCCCAGCAGTATTTT. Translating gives CASSGFTRGAQQYF.

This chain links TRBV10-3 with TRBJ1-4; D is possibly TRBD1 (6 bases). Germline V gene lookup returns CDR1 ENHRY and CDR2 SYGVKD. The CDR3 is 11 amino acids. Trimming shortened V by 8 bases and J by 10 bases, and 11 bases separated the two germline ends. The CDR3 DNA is TGTGCCATCCCCAGGGGATTAAAACTGTTTTTT. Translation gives CAIPRGLKLFF.

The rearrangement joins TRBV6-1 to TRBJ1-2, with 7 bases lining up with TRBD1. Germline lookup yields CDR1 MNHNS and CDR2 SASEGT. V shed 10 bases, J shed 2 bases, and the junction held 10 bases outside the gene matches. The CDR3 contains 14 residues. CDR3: CANNDRDKNYGYTF. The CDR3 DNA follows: TGTGCCAATAACGACAGGGACAAAAACTATGGCTACACCTTC.

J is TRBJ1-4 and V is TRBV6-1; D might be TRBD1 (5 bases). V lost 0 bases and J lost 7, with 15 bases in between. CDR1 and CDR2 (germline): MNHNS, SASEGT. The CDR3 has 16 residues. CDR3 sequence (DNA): TGTGCCAGCAGTGAAGCTTGGGGCAGGGAGGTTGAAAAACTGTTTTTT. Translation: CASSEAWGREVEKLFF.

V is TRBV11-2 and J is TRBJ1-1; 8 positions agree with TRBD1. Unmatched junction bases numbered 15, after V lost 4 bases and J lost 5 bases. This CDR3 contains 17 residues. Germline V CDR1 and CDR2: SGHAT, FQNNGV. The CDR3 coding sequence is TGTGCCAGCAGCTCAAGGACAGGGTCCAAGGTTGGTACTGAAGCTTTCTTT. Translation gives CASSSRTGSKVGTEAFF.

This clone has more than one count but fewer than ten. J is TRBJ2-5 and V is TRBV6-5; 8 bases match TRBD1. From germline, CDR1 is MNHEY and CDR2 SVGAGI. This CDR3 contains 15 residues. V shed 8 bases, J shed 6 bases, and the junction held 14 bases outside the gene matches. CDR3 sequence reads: CASGSPFGRGQTQYF. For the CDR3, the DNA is TGTGCCAGCGGATCCCCCTTCGGCAGGGGGCAGACCCAGTACTTC.

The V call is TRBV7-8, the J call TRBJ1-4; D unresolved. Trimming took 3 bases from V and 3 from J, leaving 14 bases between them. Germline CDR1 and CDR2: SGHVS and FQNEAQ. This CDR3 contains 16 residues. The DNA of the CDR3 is TGTGCCAGCAGCTTGCAGTTAGGAGGGTCTAATGAAAAACTGTTTTTT. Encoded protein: CASSLQLGGSNEKLFF.

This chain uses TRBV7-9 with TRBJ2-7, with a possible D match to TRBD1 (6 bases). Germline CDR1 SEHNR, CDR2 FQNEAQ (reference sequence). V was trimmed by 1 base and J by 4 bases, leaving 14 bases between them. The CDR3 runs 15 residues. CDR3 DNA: TGTGCCAGCAGCTTAGTCCTGGGGGCGGAATACGAGCAGTACTTC. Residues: CASSLVLGAEYEQYF. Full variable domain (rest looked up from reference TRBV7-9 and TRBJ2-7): DTGVSQNPRHKITKRGQNVTFRCDPISEHNRLYWYRQTLGQGPEFLTYFQNEAQLEKSRLLSDRFSAERPKGSFSTLEIQRTEQGDSAMYLCASSLVLGAEYEQYFGPGTRLTVT.

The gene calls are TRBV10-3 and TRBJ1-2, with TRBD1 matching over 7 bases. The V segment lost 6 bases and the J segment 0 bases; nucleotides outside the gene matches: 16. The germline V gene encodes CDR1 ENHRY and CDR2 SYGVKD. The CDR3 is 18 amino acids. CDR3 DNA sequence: TGTGCCATCAGCAAGGAAATGACAGGGTCCGGGGCTAACTATGGCTACACCTTC. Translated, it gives CAISKEMTGSGANYGYTF.

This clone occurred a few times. The CDR3 sequence is CASSSGPGSYNEQFF. The CDR3 region has the DNA TGTGCCAGCAGTAGTGGGCCTGGGTCCTACAATGAGCAGTTCTTC. This chain connects TRBV25-1 to TRBJ2-1, with no clear D. V lost 5 bases and J 1 base, leaving 12 bases between the germline ends. CDR1 and CDR2 (germline): MGHDK, SYGVNS. The CDR3 is made up of 15 amino acids.

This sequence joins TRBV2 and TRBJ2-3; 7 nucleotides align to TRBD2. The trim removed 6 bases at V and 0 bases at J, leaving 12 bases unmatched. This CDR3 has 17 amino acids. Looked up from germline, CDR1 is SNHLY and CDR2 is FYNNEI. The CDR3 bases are TGTGCCAGCAGCCGAAGCGGGACGAACTTTAGCACAGATACGCAGTATTTT. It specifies CASSRSGTNFSTDTQYF. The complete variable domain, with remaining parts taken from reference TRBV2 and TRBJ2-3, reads EPEVTQTPSHQVTQMGQEVILRCVPISNHLYFYWYRQILGQKVEFLVSFYNNEISEKSEIFDDQFSVERPDGSNFTLKIRSTKLEDSAMYFCASSRSGTNFSTDTQYFGPGTRLTVL.

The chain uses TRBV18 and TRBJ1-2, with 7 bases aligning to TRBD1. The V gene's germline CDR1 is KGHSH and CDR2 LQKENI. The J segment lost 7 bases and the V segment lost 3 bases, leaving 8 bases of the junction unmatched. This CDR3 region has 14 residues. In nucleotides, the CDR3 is TGTGCCAGCTCACCGGACCCAGGGGGTCGTGGCTACACCTTC. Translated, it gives CASSPDPGGRGYTF.

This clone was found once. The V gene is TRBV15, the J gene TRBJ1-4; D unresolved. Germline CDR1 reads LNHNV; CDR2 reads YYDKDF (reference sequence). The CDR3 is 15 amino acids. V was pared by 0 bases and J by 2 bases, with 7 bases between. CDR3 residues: CATSRDLCTNEKLFF. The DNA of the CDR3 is TGTGCCACCAGCAGAGATTTATGTACTAATGAAAAACTGTTTTTT.